This TCR beta chain is from a study of vaccination and CD4 T cells after COVID-19. The germline gives CDR1 DFQATT, CDR2 SNEGSKA (reference sequence). This CDR3 is built from 16 residues. J was trimmed by 2 bases and V by 4 bases; bases with no gene match: 8. This clonotype was found a few times. As yet, its antigen is unknown. Sequencing of cultured CD4+ T cell DNA used the Oncomine TCR Beta short-read assay. TCRdb used MiXCR to reprocess the PCR reads, holding one entry per CDR3 protein. Of 9,500 to 15,000 distinct CDR3 sequences listed, 60% are singletons. Described treatment: approximately nine-day PBMC culture with coronavirus spike peptide pools or control peptides (ViraFEST assay).

The chain employs TRBV20-1 and TRBJ2-1; TRBD2 matches at 10 bases. The sequence derives from a human donor who had recovered from COVID-19. Material: CD4+ T cells from blood, cultured in vitro. For the CDR3, the DNA is TGCAGTGCTAACTACCCAAGCGGGAGGGCCTACAATGAGCAGTTCTTC. It specifies CSANYPSGRAYNEQFF.